This T cell receptor (beta chain) was documented in a study of T cells after yellow fever vaccination. Study overall: Where fractions had low cell numbers, libraries were prepared from them with the SMART-Seq v4 Ultra Low Input RNA kit. General study points: A weaker but faster secondary response was observed, peaking on day 5 versus 15. Reappearance after the booster was observed for most primary-vaccination clones (about 96% CD4, over 70% CD8).

The CDR3 consists of 13 residues. In germline, CDR1 is DFQATT, CDR2 SNEGSKA (reference sequence). This clonotype was seen many times. Its antigen is still unknown. An end of the junction does not agree with germline; a read error may underlie this. In TCRdb, the 5' RACE reads were re-called with MiXCR into one record per CDR3 protein. The repertoire holds 25,000 to 35,000 distinct CDR3 sequences, with around 4.6% as singletons. The sequence came from a man between 25 and 39 years old who received the YFV17D yellow fever vaccine. The V gene is TRBV20-1, the J gene TRBJ2-5; D is unresolved. The material was CD8+ T cells sorted from PBMCs, obtained 10 days after the yellow fever booster vaccination. The CDR3 DNA reads as TGCTGTGCTAGAGAAGCCGGAGAAGAGACCCAGTACTTC. The encoded protein is CCAREAGEETQYF.